The 17 T cell receptor beta chains presented below share a single source sample, sequenced in a study of blood T cell repertoires in COVID-19. The table came from immunoSEQ multiplex PCR; TCRdb's copy has only in-frame clones and leaves some out. This sample has about 250,000 clones, with 88% found just once. Sequencing input: peripheral blood. Receptor source: a woman aged 40 to 50 who had recovered from COVID-19.

This rearrangement joins TRBV5-6 to TRBJ1-1; TRBD1 matches 10 bases. This CDR3 has 17 residues. CDR1 is SGHDT and CDR2 is YYEEEE in the germline V gene. V was pared by 1 base and J by 6 bases, with 12 bases of the junction left unmatched. The CDR3, as DNA: TGTGCCAGCAGCTTGACCGACCTGGGACAGGGGAAAGCTGAAGCTTTCTTT. Protein product: CASSLTDLGQGKAEAFF.

The chain employs TRBV7-2 and TRBJ1-2; 11 bases line up with TRBD1. The CDR3 runs to 16 residues. Germline loops: CDR1 SGHTA, CDR2 FQGNSA. V was clipped by 1 base and J by 3 bases; unmatched bases: 4. CDR3 bases: TGTGCCAGCAGCTTAGTTGGGACAGGGGGGGACTATGGCTACACCTTC. It is translated as CASSLVGTGGDYGYTF.

V is TRBV21-1 and J is TRBJ2-7; the table's D call TRBD2 went unverified against the DNA. TRBV21-1 is described as a pseudogene. This CDR3 has 10 residues. CDR3 in amino acids: CASTCDEQYF. The CDR3 nucleotides are TGTGCCAGCACCTGCGACGAGCAGTACTTC.

The CDR3 sequence is CASSRGQGVQPQHF. The CDR3 DNA sequence: TGTGCCAGCTCACGTGGACAGGGGGTGCAGCCCCAGCATTTT. The chain links TRBV18 to TRBJ1-5; TRBD1 matches 10 bases. This CDR3 has 14 amino acids. The germline CDR1 and CDR2 sequences are KGHSH and LQKENI. V shed 4 bases and J 7 bases; nucleotides not matched to a gene: 4.

This clone has a single count. V usage is TRBV7-2 and J usage is TRBJ1-5, with 7 positions matching TRBD1. V trimming: 5 bases; J trimming: 5 bases; junction bases outside the gene matches: 9. The CDR3 runs 15 residues. Germline values: CDR1 SGHTA, CDR2 FQGNSA. The CDR3 region has the DNA TGTGCCAGCAGCCCCCAGGGACAGACCTATCAGCCCCAGCATTTT. Its translation: CASSPQGQTYQPQHF.

This clone showed up just a few times. V usage is TRBV18 and J usage is TRBJ2-5; D perhaps matches TRBD1 (6 bases). The germline V gene has CDR1 KGHSH and CDR2 LQKENI. This CDR3 is built from 14 residues. Trimming removed 3 bases from V and 2 bases from J, with 10 bases in between. Here the CDR3 reads CASSPDRPQETQYF. DNA for the CDR3: TGTGCCAGCTCACCGGACAGACCTCAAGAGACCCAGTACTTC.

V and J are TRBV7-2 and TRBJ2-7; tentatively, D is TRBD2 (6 bases). V lost 0 bases, J lost 0 bases, and 9 bases lay in between. CDR3 length: 15 amino acids. Germline loops: CDR1 SGHTA, CDR2 FQGNSA. The CDR3 here is CASSLAAGSSYEQYF. The CDR3 DNA sequence: TGTGCCAGCAGCTTAGCTGCGGGGAGCTCCTACGAGCAGTACTTC.

The rearrangement links TRBV7-2 to TRBJ2-7; 12 bases are shared with TRBD2. The CDR3 spans 19 residues. Germline CDR1 SGHTA, CDR2 FQGNSA. V shed 5 bases, J shed 4 bases, and the junction held 18 bases outside the gene matches. The CDR3 here is CASSMVATSGRRGAYEQYF. The CDR3, as DNA: TGTGCCAGCAGCATGGTGGCCACTAGCGGGAGGAGGGGGGCTTACGAGCAGTACTTC.

V gene TRBV10-2 combines with J gene TRBJ2-7; 11 bases are a match to TRBD2. With 6 bases clipped from V and 1 base from J, the junction kept 5 bases outside the gene matches. Germline assignment: CDR1 WSHSY and CDR2 SAAADI. CDR3 length: 15 residues. The CDR3: CASRASGGSSYEQYF. DNA of the CDR3: TGCGCCAGCAGAGCTAGCGGGGGGTCTTCCTACGAGCAGTACTTC.

This chain connects TRBV11-2 to TRBJ1-2; 7 bases line up with TRBD1. Germline CDR1 is SGHAT and CDR2 is FQNNGV. J was trimmed by 4 bases and V by 5 bases; bases with no gene match: 4. CDR3 length: 13 amino acids. CDR3 loop: CASSQGTVYGYTF. In nucleotides, the CDR3 is TGTGCCAGCAGCCAAGGGACAGTCTATGGCTACACCTTC.

The rearrangement joins TRBV29-1 to TRBJ2-1, with 14 nucleotides matching TRBD2. The length of the CDR3 is 16 residues. V dropped 5 bases and J dropped 3; count of bases not matched to a gene: 6. CDR1 is SQVTM and CDR2 is ANQGSEA in the germline V gene. In nucleotides, the CDR3 is TGCAGCGTTCTCGGGACTAGCGGGGGATACTACAATGAGCAGTTCTTC. As protein: CSVLGTSGGYYNEQFF.

The chain uses TRBV4-2 and TRBJ2-7; the D gene is possibly TRBD2 (6 bases). Germline values: CDR1 LGHNA, CDR2 YNFKEQ. The CDR3 is 14 amino acids. The ends were cut back, 0 bases at V and 7 bases at J, with 13 bases in the middle. This CDR3 is CASSQDPGVGEQYF. In DNA, the CDR3 is TGTGCCAGCAGCCAAGACCCGGGGGTGGGGGAGCAGTACTTC.

The chain recombines TRBV5-1 with TRBJ2-1, with D tentatively TRBD1 (8 bases). CDR1 is SGHRS and CDR2 is YFSETQ in the germline V gene. This CDR3 region has 15 residues. Between the trimmed V and J ends, which lost 5 bases and 8 bases, there was a span of 20 bases. The CDR3 DNA reads TGCGCCAGCAGACAAACAGGGGGAGGGGGCGATGAGCAGTTCTTC. This encodes CASRQTGGGGDEQFF. Using reference TRBV5-1 and TRBJ2-1 for the parts outside the CDR3, the full variable domain is KAGVTQTPRYLIKTRGQQVTLSCSPISGHRSVSWYQQTPGQGLQFLFEYFSETQRNKGNFPGRFSGRQFSNSRSEMNVSTLELGDSALYLCASRQTGGGGDEQFFGPGTRLTVL.

The gene calls are TRBV11-3 and TRBJ1-1, with TRBD1 as a possible D gene (5 bases). V lost 2 bases, J lost 0 bases, and 19 bases lay in between. The length of the CDR3 is 18 residues. Germline V CDR1 and CDR2: SGHNT, YENEEA. DNA of the CDR3: TGTGCCAGCAGCTTAAGCTTGTTGGGGGGGAACATGAACACTGAAGCTTTCTTT. This gives the protein CASSLSLLGGNMNTEAFF.

A few counts support this clone. The genes are TRBV6-1 and TRBJ1-2; D perhaps matches TRBD1 (6 bases). Germline CDR1 and CDR2: MNHNS and SASEGT. Trimming removed 3 bases from V and 5 bases from J, with 16 bases in between. The CDR3 extends over 15 amino acids. DNA of the CDR3: TGTGCCAGCAGTGAGGGGATCGGACAGATTTATGGCTACACCTTC. Amino acid sequence: CASSEGIGQIYGYTF.

This chain joins TRBV3-1 (or the pseudogene TRBV3-2) and TRBJ2-1, with 8 bases matching TRBD2. CDR3 length: 15 amino acids. V lost 5 bases and J lost 7; bases outside the gene matches: 10. CDR1 is LGHDT and CDR2 is YNNKEL in the germline V gene (reference sequence). The chain's CDR3 is CASSASPGRVNEQFF. In DNA, the CDR3 is TGTGCCAGCAGCGCGTCCCCCGGGAGGGTGAATGAGCAGTTCTTC.

This chain connects TRBV7-2 to TRBJ2-1, with 8 positions matching TRBD2. The trim removed 4 bases at V and 0 bases at J, leaving 8 bases unmatched. The CDR3 is 17 amino acids. Germline V gene data show CDR1 as SGHTA and CDR2 as FQGNSA. CDR3 DNA: TGTGCCAGCAGCTCGCGGGGGGCACGGAGCTCCTACAATGAGCAGTTCTTC. Translated: CASSSRGARSSYNEQFF.